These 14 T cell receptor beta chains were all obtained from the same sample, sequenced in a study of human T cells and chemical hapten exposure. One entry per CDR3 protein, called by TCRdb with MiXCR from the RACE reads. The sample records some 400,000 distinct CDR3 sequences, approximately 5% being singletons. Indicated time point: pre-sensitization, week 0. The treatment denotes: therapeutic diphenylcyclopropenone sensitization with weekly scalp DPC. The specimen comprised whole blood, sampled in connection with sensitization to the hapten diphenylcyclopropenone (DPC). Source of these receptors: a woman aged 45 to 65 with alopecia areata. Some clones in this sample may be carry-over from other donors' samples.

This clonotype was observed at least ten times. The CDR3 coding sequence is TGTGCCAGCAGTTCCCTAGGTTCTACCTACGAGCAGTACTTC. Protein: CASSSLGSTYEQYF. This chain joins TRBV12-3 or TRBV12-4 and TRBJ2-7; no firm D call. This CDR3 comprises 14 residues. Trimming left V 4 bases short and J 2 bases short, with 12 bases between.

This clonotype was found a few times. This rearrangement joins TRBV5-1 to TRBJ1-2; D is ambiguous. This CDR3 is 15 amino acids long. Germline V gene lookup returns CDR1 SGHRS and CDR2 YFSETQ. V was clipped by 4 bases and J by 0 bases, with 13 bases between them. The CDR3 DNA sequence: TGCGCCAGCAGCCCTTACCCAACAGCTAACTATGGCTACACCTTC. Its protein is CASSPYPTANYGYTF.

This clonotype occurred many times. This chain's CDR3 is CASSFYRDFDYEQYF. DNA of the CDR3: TGTGCCAGCAGTTTCTACAGGGACTTCGACTACGAGCAGTACTTC. The chain has TRBV27 and TRBJ2-7, with D tentatively TRBD1 or TRBD2 (6 bases each). Germline-derived CDR1 and CDR2 are MNHEY and SMNVEV (reference sequence). CDR3 length: 15 residues. V was trimmed by 3 bases and J by 3 bases, leaving 15 bases between them.

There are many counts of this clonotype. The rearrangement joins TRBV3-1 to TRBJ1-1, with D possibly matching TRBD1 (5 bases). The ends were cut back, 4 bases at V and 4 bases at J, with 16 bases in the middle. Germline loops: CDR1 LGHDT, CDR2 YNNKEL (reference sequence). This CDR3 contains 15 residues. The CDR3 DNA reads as TGTGCCAGCAGCCGGGACGGAGGGGCGGGCACTGAAGCTTTCTTT. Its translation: CASSRDGGAGTEAFF. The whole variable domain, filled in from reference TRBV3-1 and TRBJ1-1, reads DTAVSQTPKYLVTQMGNDKSIKCEQNLGHDTMYWYKQDSKKFLKIMFSYNNKELIINETVPNRFSPKSPDKAHLNLHINSLELGDSAVYFCASSRDGGAGTEAFFGQGTRLTVV.

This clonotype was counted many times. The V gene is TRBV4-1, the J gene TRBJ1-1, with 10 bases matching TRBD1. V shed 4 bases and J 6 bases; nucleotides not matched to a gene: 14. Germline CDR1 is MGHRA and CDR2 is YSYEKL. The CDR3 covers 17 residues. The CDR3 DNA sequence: TGCGCCAGCAGCCCAGGTGCTGGCTGGGACAGGGGATCTGAAGCTTTCTTT. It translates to CASSPGAGWDRGSEAFF.

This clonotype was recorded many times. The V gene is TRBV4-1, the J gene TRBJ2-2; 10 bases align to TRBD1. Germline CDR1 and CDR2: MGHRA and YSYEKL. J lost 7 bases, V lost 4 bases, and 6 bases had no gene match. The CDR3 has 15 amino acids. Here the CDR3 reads CASSLDRGSIGELFF. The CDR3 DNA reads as TGCGCCAGCAGCCTGGACAGGGGGTCGATCGGGGAGCTGTTTTTT.

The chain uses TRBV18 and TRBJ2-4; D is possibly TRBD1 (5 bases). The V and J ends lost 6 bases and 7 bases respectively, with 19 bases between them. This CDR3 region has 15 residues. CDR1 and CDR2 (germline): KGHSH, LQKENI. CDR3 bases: TGTGCCAGCTCCCCTCAGGCACTCTCAGGGAACATTCAGTACTTC. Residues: CASSPQALSGNIQYF.

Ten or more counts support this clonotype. The chain's CDR3 is CASSFNRGRETQYF. CDR3 bases: TGTGCCAGCAGTTTTAACAGGGGGCGAGAGACCCAGTACTTC. The V and J genes are TRBV28 and TRBJ2-5; TRBD1 matches at 9 bases. This CDR3 spans 14 amino acids. Germline V lookup: CDR1 MDHEN, CDR2 SYDVKM. Trimming cost V 3 bases and J 4 bases; bases outside gene matches: 3.

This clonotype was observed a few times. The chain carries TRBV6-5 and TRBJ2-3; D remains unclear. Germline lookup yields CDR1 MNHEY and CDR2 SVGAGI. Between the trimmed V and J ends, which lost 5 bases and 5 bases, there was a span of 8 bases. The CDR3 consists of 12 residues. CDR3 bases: TGTGCCAGCAGTCGGAATGGAGATACGCAGTATTTT. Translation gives CASSRNGDTQYF.

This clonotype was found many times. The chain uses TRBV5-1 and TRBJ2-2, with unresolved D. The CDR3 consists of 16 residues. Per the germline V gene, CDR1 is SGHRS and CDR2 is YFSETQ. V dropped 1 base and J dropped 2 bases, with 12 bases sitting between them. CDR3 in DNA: TGCGCCAGCAGCTTGAGGAGTACTTCAAACACCGGGGAGCTGTTTTTT. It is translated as CASSLRSTSNTGELFF.

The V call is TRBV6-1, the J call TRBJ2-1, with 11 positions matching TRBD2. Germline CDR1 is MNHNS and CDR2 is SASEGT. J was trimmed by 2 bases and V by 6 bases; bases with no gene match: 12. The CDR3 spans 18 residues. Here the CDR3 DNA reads TGTGCCAGCAGGGGGTATACGGGACTAGCGGAGACCTACAATGAGCAGTTCTTC. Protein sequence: CASRGYTGLAETYNEQFF.

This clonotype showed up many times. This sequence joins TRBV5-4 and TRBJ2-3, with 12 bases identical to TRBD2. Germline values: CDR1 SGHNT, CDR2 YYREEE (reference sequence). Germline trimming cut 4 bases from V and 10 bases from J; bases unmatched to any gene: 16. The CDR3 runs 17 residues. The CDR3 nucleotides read TGTGCCAGCAGCGGCGAGACTAGCGGGAGAATAATTGGTGCGCAGTATTTT. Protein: CASSGETSGRIIGAQYF.

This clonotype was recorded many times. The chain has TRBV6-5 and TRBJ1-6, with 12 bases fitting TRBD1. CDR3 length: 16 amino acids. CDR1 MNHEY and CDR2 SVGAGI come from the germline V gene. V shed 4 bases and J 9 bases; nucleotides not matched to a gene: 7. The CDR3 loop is CASSSSGTGGLSPLHF. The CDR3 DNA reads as TGTGCCAGCAGTTCCTCAGGGACAGGGGGCCTTTCACCCCTCCACTTT.

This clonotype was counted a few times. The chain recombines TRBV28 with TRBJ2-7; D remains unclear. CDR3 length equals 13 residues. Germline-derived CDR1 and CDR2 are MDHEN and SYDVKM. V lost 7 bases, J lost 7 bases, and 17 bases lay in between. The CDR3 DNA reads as TGTGCCAGCAATGGTCCAGCCGTTCTAGAGCAGTACTTC. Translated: CASNGPAVLEQYF.